This entry describes one T cell receptor beta chain. Antigen unknown. This record belongs to a study of CD8+CD57+ T cells in acquired aplastic anemia. Study results and caveats: Simpson's diversity of CD8+ cells was not significantly different in patients compared with controls.

Individuals selected for sequencing had exhibited CD8+CD57+ cell expansion on flow cytometry. Each patient carried a diagnosis of severe acquired aplastic anemia. No patient had been given any therapy when blood was sampled. The V gene end was trimmed by 2 bases and the J gene end by 0 bases; junction bases not matched to a gene: 17. The germline CDR1 and CDR2 sequences are DFQATT and SNEGSKA (reference sequence). CDR3 length: 19 amino acids. The study profiled TCR beta VDJ and CDR3 using genomic DNA as template. MiXCR was run by TCRdb on the reads, yielding one entry per CDR3 protein. The sample records hundreds of thousands of distinct CDR3 sequences, 25% to 40% being singletons.

This receptor was identified in a human donor with aplastic anemia. Input material: sorted CD4+, CD8+, or CD8+CD57+ T cells (not recorded which) from PBMCs. The chain recombines TRBV20-1 with TRBJ1-1; 8 bases fit TRBD1. The CDR3 here is CSARPTPGTGPGLNTEAFF. CDR3 sequence (DNA): TGCAGTGCTAGACCAACTCCCGGGACAGGTCCGGGTCTGAACACTGAAGCTTTCTTT.